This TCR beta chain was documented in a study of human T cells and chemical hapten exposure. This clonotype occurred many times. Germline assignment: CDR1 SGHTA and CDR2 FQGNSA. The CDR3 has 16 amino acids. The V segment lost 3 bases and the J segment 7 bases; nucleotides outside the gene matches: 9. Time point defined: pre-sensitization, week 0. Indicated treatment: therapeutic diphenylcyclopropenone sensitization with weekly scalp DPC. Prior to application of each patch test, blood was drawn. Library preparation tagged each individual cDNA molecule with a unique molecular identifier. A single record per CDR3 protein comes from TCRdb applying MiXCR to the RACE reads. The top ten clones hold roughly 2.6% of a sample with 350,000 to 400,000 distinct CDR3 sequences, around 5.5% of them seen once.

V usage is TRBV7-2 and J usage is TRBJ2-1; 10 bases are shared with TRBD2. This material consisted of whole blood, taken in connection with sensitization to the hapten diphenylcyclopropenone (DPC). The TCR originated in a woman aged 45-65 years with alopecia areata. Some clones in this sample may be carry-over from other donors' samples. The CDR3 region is CASSLVSGRAWNEQFF. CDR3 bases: TGTGCCAGCAGCTTGGTCAGCGGGAGGGCCTGGAATGAGCAGTTCTTC.